This TCR beta chain was recorded in a study of cytomegalovirus exposure and HLA in healthy donors (dated by TCRdb to 2016 to 2017). Context from the whole study: An earlier analysis of fewer than 750 of the donors reported around 280 Gb of sequence data and approximately 120 million unique TCR beta sequences obtained from 180 million or so T cells. Among 300 to 500 genotyped donors of the cohort, an average of about 220,000 unique TCR beta nucleotide sequences was sequenced per donor, of which about 18% were non-productive. Four to six DR-DQ haplotypes were handled as single units for association and clustering because linkage in the cohort was strong. In a later genetic analysis, genome-wide SNP genotypes for about three fifths of the 666 donors were used, and that subset was treated as a discovery cohort. The study used immunosequencing to profile the T cell repertoires of approximately 630 subjects and linked those repertoires to cytomegalovirus serostatus. The study was designed to test whether signatures of past pathogen exposure could be identified by cataloging public T cell receptors. Of the roughly 400 genotyped donors, more than 75% were placed in the genetic ancestry cluster associated with self-reported Caucasian donors. All discovery cohort repertoires had been generated on a single sequencing platform. The number of typed donors differed by locus: 629-630 for A, B, C, DRB1 and DQB1; some 500 for DQA1; some 590 for DPA1; and 400 to 480 for DPB1. An early release covering just under 650 HLA-typed donors comprised about 320 gigabases of sequencing data and about 90 million unique TCR sequences. HLA typing covered class I and class II loci at four-digit resolution. In an earlier analysis of about 590 of the donors, high-throughput TCR beta sequencing was used to judge whether each TCR beta V gene segment behaved as functional or pseudogenic. Donor age, sex, ethnicity and CMV serostatus were compiled alongside the repertoire data. In a later analysis, previously published TCR beta repertoires from about 670 donors were re-analyzed and high-resolution HLA genotyping was added so that TCR occurrence patterns could be studied. In the later analysis, no new phenotypic data were used to find candidate immune exposures; instead, reliance was placed on TCR beta sequences and their occurrence across donors. Along with the approximately 700-subject first cohort, a separate validation cohort of some 130 different subjects was used. High-throughput TCR immunosequencing, statistical association of individual TCRs with disease status, and machine learning were combined to predict cytomegalovirus infection status. Paper-wide results and their limitations: The earlier analysis of 587 of the donors excluded some 15 rarely observed V segments, including chromosome 9 orphons, because counts were too low. In a later analysis, most CMV-associated TCR beta chains were found to appear HLA-restricted, with HLA associations seemingly driven largely by CMV exposure. In both the original and validation cohorts, the classifier was reported to diagnose cytomegalovirus status with high specificity and sensitivity. Presence/absence analyses assumed roughly uniform sequencing depth across donors, an assumption that may not hold. The study gave a list of 150 to 200 TCR beta chains associated with cytomegalovirus. Correlated functional status among segregating V segments might reflect linkage disequilibrium, but an unknown experimental factor could not be ruled out. The 87-base-pair reads could not distinguish some IMGT-functional V segments, including TRBV6-2 and TRBV6-3, so those segments were excluded. According to a later analysis, TCR association rates differed among HLA loci, with DRB1 alleles showing the most associated TCRs and HLA-C alleles showing the fewest. In a later analysis, HLA-associated TCR beta chains were found to be more clonally expanded and to have lower generation probabilities than equally common non-associated chains. Most TCR sequences were seen in very few donors, while some public TCRs were found in many individuals. According to the authors, the approach could potentially be generalized to other disease states and immunological phenotypes. In a later genetic analysis, a missense DCLRE1C variant was associated with V-gene and J-gene trimming of TCR beta chains, and the association was replicated in an independent cohort. A few of the identified cytomegalovirus-associated TCR beta chains were confirmed in vitro to be specific for cytomegalovirus antigens. Because some donors lacked HLA typing at each locus, the association tests relied only on the typed subset. The only immune exposure information available for the cohort was CMV serostatus. A cluster of highly shared sequence variants was judged likely to be a technical artifact of the sequencing pipeline. A further reported finding was that TCR beta sequences accurately predicted the HLA-A and HLA-B alleles for most subjects in the first cohort. A later analysis associated around 16,000 TCR beta sequences with specific HLA alleles at a false discovery rate of 0.05. Strong co-occurrence of HLA alleles, especially DR and DQ, made assigning TCR associations to individual alleles difficult. The cohort was sequenced for TCR beta chains only, and without alpha or paired-chain data the features that could be detected were limited. A later analysis reported that several top co-occurrence clusters appeared linked to parvovirus B19, influenza, CMV and Epstein-Barr virus. Compared with the roughly 720-donor mean, donors in an Asian-associated ancestry cluster had fewer N-insertions in productive TCRs, according to a later genetic analysis. An earlier analysis of approximately 570 of the donors showed that most TCR beta V segments appeared in productive rearrangements either about 87% or about 30% of the time, which broadly matched IMGT annotations.

Notes on this clone: Which antigen it targets is not known. No per-base quality is available; no much larger clone lies one base away.

Libraries were made using the immunoSEQ multiplex PCR assay. A mixture of 60 forward primers for TCR Vbeta segments and 13 reverse primers for TCR Jbeta segments was used in the multiplex PCR. A multiplex PCR assay on genomic DNA amplified the CDR3 region of rearranged TCR beta genes. Amplified TCR beta libraries were sequenced as 87-base-pair reads on the Illumina HiSeq System. In the original analysis: A later analysis tallied roughly 76 million unique TCR beta chains across the 700 or so repertoires, and about 10 million of those chains were shared by two or more donors. Raw reads were error-corrected and collapsed into unique sequences by a nearest-neighbor algorithm in which closely related sequences were merged to remove PCR and sequencing errors. CDR3 sequences were aligned to IMGT reference sequences to assign V, D and J gene segments. For a sequence to be retained, a match of at least six nucleotides was required to both a V gene segment and a J gene segment. A rearrangement was called productive if the CDR3 had no stop codons and remained in frame with V and J, and every other rearrangement was called non-productive. Following IMGT convention, CDR3 was defined as the stretch from the second conserved V-encoded cysteine up to the conserved J-encoded phenylalanine. Sequences without an unambiguous match to a single V gene segment were excluded from the earlier analysis of about 640 of the donors. An earlier analysis of roughly 590 of the donors called V segments functional above 56.7% productive rearrangements and segregating when the between-donor standard deviation exceeded 5%. A statistical classification framework was built to diagnose cytomegalovirus status from the catalog of TCR beta chain sequences. A later analysis assigned V and J genes by comparing TCR nucleotide sequences with IMGT/GENE-DB human TR gene sequences. Using the TCRdist pipeline, a later analysis assigned CDR3 sequences along with most-parsimonious VDJ recombination scenarios. In a later analysis, each TCR beta chain was defined by its CDR3 amino acid sequence together with its V-gene family, and reads without a unique V-gene family were excluded. A later analysis removed 592 highly shared, low-generation-probability nucleotide sequences to deal with suspected cross-contamination and a sequencing artifact. In a later analysis, a clonal expansion index was calculated for each public chain from normalized within-repertoire ranks of inferred template counts. In a later analysis, generation probabilities were computed using a VDJ recombination model fitted to out-of-frame rearrangements, and the results were checked against IGoR. A later analysis scored TCR-TCR, TCR-HLA and TCR-CMV co-occurrence with hypergeometric tests, applying a repertoire-size bias correction to TCR pairs. In a later analysis, false discovery rates were estimated by permuting HLA or CMV assignments 20 times. In a later analysis, co-occurring TCRs were grouped with DBSCAN, and TCRdist sequence similarity was added when clustering was performed within HLA-allele-positive subsets. For co-occurrence clustering, repertoires with fewer than 30,000 or more than 120,000 public chains were excluded, along with several repertoires with anomalous nucleotide sharing. This is the immuneACCESS table as TCRdb keeps it, with only in-frame sequences that have V and J called. A part of the clones is gone; compared with another copy, unresolved V genes explain less than half, and the rest is unexplained. V and J calls and clone size are those listed in that table; D and trimming were worked out from the DNA. Recorded for this sample are 130,000 or so clones; about 76% of them occurred a single time. The top ten hold 5.5% to 8.5% of the sample.

In total, over 600 healthy bone marrow donors made up the cohort. All cohort members were sampled while nominally healthy, although unrecorded immune exposures were likely present. The donor tested CMV seropositive and was one of the 289 seropositive cohort members. A peripheral blood sample was collected from each donor, and TCR beta sequencing was performed on peripheral blood mononuclear cells. The Qiagen DNeasy Blood Extraction Kit was used to extract genomic DNA from the blood cell samples. The CDR1 and CDR2 encoded by the germline V gene are MNHEY and SVGAGI. Inclusive of the bounding cysteine and phenylalanine, the CDR3 is 14 residues long. The kept DNA is CDR3 alone, 42 bases in frame from the first base. V gives up 0 bases and J gives up 0 bases, and the segment between their germline ends measures 6 bases.

The chain employs TRBV6-5 and TRBJ2-7; the D gene remains uncertain. The sequence was collected from a man in his forties or fifties in good health and CMV-seropositive. Sequencing input: PBMCs. The CDR3 protein: CASSYSPSSYEQYF. The base sequence is TGTGCCAGCAGTTACTCACCTAGCTCCTACGAGCAGTACTTC.